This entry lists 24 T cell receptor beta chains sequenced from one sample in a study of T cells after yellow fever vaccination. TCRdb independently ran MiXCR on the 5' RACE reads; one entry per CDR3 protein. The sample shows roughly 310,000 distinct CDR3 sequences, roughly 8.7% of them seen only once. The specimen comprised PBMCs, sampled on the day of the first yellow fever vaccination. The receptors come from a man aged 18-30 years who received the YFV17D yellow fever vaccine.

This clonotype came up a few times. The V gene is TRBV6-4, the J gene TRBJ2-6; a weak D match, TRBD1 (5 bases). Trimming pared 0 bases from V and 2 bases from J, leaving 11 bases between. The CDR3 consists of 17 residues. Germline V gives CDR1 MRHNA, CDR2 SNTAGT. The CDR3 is CASSDSFSGPGANVLTF. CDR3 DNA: TGTGCCAGCAGTGACTCCTTCTCAGGGCCTGGGGCCAACGTCCTGACTTTC.

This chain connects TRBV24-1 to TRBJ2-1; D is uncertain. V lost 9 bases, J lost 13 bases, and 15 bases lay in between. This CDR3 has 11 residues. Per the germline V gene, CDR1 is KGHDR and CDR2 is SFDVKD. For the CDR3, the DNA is TGTGCCACCGGAGTTGAAGGTAATCAGTTCTTC. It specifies CATGVEGNQFF.

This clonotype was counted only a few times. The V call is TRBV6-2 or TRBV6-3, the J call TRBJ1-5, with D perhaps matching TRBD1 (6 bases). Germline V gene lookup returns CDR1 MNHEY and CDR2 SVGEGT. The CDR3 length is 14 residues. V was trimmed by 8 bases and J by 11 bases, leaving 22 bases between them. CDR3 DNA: TGTGCCAGCGGAGGGCAGGGGTCTCCCGGAGCCCAGCATTTT. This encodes CASGGQGSPGAQHF.

The CDR3 is CVLGLAATDTQYF. The CDR3 coding sequence is TGTGTCCTCGGACTAGCGGCCACAGATACGCAGTATTTT. The chain carries TRBV5-4 and TRBJ2-3, with 10 nucleotides matching TRBD2. Looked up from germline, CDR1 is SGHNT and CDR2 is YYREEE (reference sequence). CDR3 length: 13 residues.

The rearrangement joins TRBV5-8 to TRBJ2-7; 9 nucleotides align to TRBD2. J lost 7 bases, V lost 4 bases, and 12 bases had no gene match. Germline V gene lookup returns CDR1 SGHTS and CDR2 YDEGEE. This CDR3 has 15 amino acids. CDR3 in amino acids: CASSPPRGGAWEQYF. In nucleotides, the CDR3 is TGTGCCAGCAGCCCCCCGCGGGGGGGCGCGTGGGAGCAGTACTTC.

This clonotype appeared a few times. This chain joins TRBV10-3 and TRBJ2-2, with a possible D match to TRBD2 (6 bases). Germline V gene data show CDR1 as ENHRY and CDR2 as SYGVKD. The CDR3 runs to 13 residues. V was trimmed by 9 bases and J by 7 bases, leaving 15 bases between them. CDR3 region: CAITGTGDGELFF. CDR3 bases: TGTGCCATTACAGGAACGGGGGACGGGGAGCTGTTTTTT.

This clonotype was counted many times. The CDR3 coding sequence is TGTGCCAGCAGACCCGTGACCGCGGCGGGGGTGCTGACTGAAGCTTTCTTT. Its translation is CASRPVTAAGVLTEAFF. The genes are TRBV12-3 or TRBV12-4 and TRBJ1-1, with a possible D match to TRBD1 (5 bases). The CDR3 totals 17 residues. V shed 6 bases and J shed 5 bases, with 25 bases lying between them.

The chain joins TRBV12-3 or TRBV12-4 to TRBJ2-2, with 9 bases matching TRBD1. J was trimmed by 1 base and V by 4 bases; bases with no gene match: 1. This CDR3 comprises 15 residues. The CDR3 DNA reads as TGTGCCAGCAGTTCGGACAGGGGGAACACCGGGGAGCTGTTTTTT. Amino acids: CASSSDRGNTGELFF.

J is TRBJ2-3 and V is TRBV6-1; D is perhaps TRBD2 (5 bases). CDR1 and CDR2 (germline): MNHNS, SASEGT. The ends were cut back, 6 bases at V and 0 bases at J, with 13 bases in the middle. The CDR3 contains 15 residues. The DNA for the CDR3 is TGTGCCAGCAGGAGGACGGACTCTAGCACAGATACGCAGTATTTT. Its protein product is CASRRTDSSTDTQYF.

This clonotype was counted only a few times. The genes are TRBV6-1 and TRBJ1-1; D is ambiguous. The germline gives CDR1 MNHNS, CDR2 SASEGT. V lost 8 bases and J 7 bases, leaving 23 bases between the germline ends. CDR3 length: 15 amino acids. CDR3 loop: CASLTRAEGYLEAFF. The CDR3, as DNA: TGTGCCAGCCTAACCCGCGCGGAGGGATACCTTGAAGCTTTCTTT.

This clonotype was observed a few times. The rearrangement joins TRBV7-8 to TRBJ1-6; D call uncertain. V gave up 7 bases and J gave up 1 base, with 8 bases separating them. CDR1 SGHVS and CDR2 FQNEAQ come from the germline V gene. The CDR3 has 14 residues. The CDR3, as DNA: TGTGCCAGCACCCCCTTTTCCTATAATTCACCCCTCCACTTT. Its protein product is CASTPFSYNSPLHF.

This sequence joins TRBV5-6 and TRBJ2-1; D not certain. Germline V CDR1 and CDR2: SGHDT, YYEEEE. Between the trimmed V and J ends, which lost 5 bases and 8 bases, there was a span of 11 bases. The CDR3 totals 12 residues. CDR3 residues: CASSLSGDEQFF. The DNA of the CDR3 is TGTGCCAGCAGTTTGAGTGGTGATGAGCAGTTCTTC.

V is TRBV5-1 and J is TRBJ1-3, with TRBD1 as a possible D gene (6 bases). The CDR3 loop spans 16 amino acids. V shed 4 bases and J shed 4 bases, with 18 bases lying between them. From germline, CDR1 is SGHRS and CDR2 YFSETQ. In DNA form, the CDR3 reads TGCGCCAGCAGCCACAGAACAGGGTTCTTAGGAAACACCATATATTTT. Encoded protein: CASSHRTGFLGNTIYF.

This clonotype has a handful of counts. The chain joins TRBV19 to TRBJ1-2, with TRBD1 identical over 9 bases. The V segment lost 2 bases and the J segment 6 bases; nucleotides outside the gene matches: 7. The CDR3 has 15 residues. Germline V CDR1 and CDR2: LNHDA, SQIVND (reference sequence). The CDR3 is CASSIFSGTGNGYTF. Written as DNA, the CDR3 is TGTGCCAGTAGTATATTCTCCGGGACAGGGAATGGCTACACCTTC.

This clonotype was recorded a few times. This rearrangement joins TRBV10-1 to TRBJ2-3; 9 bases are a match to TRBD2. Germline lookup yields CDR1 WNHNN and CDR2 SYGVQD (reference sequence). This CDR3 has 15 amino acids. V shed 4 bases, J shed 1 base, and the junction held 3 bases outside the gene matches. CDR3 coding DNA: TGCGCCAGCAGTGCTGCTAGCGGGGGCACAGATACGCAGTATTTT. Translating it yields CASSAASGGTDTQYF.

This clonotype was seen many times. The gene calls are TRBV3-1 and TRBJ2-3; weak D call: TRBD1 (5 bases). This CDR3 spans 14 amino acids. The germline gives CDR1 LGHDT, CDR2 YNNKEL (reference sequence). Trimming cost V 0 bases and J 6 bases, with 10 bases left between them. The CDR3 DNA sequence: TGTGCCAGCAGCCAAGAGGGGCAGGTCGATACGCAGTATTTT. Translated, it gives CASSQEGQVDTQYF.

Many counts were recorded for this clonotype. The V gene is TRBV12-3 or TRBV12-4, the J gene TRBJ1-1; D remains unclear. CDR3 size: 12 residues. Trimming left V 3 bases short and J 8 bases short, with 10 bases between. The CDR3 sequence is CASSLVGDEAFF. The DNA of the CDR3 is TGTGCCAGCAGTTTGGTCGGCGACGAAGCTTTCTTT.

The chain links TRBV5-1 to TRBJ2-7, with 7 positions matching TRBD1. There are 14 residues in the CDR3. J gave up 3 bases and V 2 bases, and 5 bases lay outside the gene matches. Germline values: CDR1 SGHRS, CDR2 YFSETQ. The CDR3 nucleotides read TGCGCCAGCAGCTTCGGGACAGCATTCTACGAGCAGTACTTC. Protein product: CASSFGTAFYEQYF.

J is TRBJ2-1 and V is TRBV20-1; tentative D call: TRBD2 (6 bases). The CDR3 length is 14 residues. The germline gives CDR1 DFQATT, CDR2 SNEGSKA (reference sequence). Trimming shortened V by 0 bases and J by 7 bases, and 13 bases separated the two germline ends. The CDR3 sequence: CSARDPGRRNEQFF. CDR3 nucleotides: TGCAGTGCTAGAGATCCGGGGAGGAGGAATGAGCAGTTCTTC.

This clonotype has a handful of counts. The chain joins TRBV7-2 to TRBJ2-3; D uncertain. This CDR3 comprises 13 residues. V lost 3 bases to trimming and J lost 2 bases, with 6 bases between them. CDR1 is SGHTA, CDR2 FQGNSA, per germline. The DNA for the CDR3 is TGTGCCAGCAGCTTTGTTCACACAGATACGCAGTATTTT. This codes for CASSFVHTDTQYF.

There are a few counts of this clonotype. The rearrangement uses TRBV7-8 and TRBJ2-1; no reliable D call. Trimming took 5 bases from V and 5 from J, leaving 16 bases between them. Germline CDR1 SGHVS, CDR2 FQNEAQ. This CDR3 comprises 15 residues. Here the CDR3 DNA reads TGTGCCAGCAGCCTCAGATCCTCGAACCACAATGAGCAGTTCTTC. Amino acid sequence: CASSLRSSNHNEQFF.

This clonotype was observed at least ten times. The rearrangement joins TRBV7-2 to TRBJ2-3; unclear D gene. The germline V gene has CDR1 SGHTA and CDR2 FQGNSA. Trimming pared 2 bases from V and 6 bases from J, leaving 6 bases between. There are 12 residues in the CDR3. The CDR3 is CASSLFADTQYF. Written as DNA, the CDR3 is TGTGCCAGCAGCTTATTTGCGGATACGCAGTATTTT.

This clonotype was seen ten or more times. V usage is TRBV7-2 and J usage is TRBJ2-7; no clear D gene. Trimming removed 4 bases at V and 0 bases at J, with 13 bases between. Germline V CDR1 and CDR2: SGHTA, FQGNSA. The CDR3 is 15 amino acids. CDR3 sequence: CASSCRRVTSYEQYV. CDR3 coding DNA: TGTGCCAGCAGCTGTCGCAGAGTTACCTCCTACGAGCAGTACGTC.

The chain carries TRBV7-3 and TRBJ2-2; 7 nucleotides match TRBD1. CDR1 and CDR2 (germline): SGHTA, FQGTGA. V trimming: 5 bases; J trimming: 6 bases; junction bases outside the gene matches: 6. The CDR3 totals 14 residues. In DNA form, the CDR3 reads TGTGCCAGCAGCAGCACAGGGGAACCCGGGGAGCTGTTTTTT. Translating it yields CASSSTGEPGELFF.